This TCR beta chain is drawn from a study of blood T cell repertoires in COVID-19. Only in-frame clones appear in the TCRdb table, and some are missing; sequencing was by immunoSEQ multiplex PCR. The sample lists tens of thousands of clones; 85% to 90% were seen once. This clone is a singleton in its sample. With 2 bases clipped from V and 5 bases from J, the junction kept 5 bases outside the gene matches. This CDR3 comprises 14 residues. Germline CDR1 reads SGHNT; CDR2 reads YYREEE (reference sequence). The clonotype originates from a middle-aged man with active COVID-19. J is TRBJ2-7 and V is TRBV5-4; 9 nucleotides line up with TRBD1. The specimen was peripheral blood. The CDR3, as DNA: TGTGCCAGCAGCTTCGGGACAGGGTACGACGAGCAGTACTTC. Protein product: CASSFGTGYDEQYF.